Each of the 21 T cell receptor beta chains below was sequenced from the same sample in a study of shared clonotypes between healthy human individuals. Clones were sequenced by immunoSEQ multiplex PCR, and TCRdb holds only the in-frame ones, with some missing. Of about 480,000 clones listed, roughly 79% were seen once; the top ten hold approximately 13%. The specimen sequenced was PBMCs. These receptor sequences come from a woman aged 40 to 50 in good health. Some clones in this sample may be carry-over from other donors' samples.

The chain has TRBV5-6 and TRBJ2-1, with 12 bases lining up with TRBD2. The CDR3 loop spans 15 amino acids. With 6 bases clipped from V and 7 bases from J, the junction kept 8 bases outside the gene matches. Germline V gene data show CDR1 as SGHDT and CDR2 as YYEEEE. The CDR3 coding sequence is TGTGCCAGCACCTGGGGGACTAGCGGGTTTAATGAGCAGTTCTTC. Its protein product is CASTWGTSGFNEQFF.

The chain joins TRBV6-5 to TRBJ2-1; D is unresolved. From germline, CDR1 is MNHEY and CDR2 SVGAGI. V lost 2 bases, J lost 0 bases, and 11 bases lay in between. The CDR3 length is 16 residues. The CDR3 protein is CASSYRVSSSYNEQFF. The CDR3 coding sequence is TGTGCCAGCAGTTACCGGGTTTCGAGCTCCTACAATGAGCAGTTCTTC.

In this sample, this clone turned up a few times. The CDR3 is CASKWGATGEQYF. The DNA of the CDR3 is TGTGCCAGCAAGTGGGGGGCGACGGGCGAGCAGTACTTC. This sequence joins TRBV25-1 and TRBJ2-7; D is tentatively TRBD1 or TRBD2 (6 bases each). V was shortened by 7 bases and J by 6 bases, with 16 bases between the two germline ends. CDR3 length: 13 amino acids. Per germline, CDR1 MGHDK and CDR2 SYGVNS.

V usage is TRBV7-2 and J usage is TRBJ2-2; TRBD2 matches at 11 bases. The CDR3 has 17 amino acids. Trimming removed 1 base from V and 6 bases from J; junction bases left unmatched: 7. Germline loops: CDR1 SGHTA, CDR2 FQGNSA. The CDR3: CASSLVGTSGRAGELFF. The CDR3 DNA follows: TGTGCCAGCAGCTTAGTTGGGACTAGCGGTCGGGCCGGGGAGCTGTTTTTT.

This clone turned up a few times. The chain employs TRBV28 and TRBJ1-2; no clear D. Germline V gives CDR1 MDHEN, CDR2 SYDVKM. Trimming cost V 3 bases and J 3 bases, with 11 bases left between them. This CDR3 comprises 14 residues. This CDR3 reads CASSFSQRDYGYTF. CDR3 nucleotides: TGTGCCAGCAGTTTCTCACAGAGAGACTATGGCTACACCTTC.

This clone was counted a single time. The CDR3 loop reads CASSLTGDNEQFF. CDR3 DNA: TGTGCCAGCTCCCTTACAGGGGACAATGAGCAGTTCTTC. The chain recombines TRBV18 with TRBJ2-1, with TRBD1 matching 7 bases. This CDR3 has 13 residues. Germline CDR1 is KGHSH and CDR2 is LQKENI. Germline trimming cut 6 bases from V and 5 bases from J; bases unmatched to any gene: 4. Looking up the rest from reference TRBV18 and TRBJ2-1 gives the full variable domain: NAGVMQNPRHLVRRRGQEARLRCSPMKGHSHVYWYRQLPEEGLKFMVYLQKENIIDESGMPKERFSAEFPKEGPSILRIQQVVRGDSAAYFCASSLTGDNEQFFGPGTRLTVL.

The V call is TRBV27, the J call TRBJ2-1; the D gene is possibly TRBD1 (5 bases). The germline V gene has CDR1 MNHEY and CDR2 SMNVEV (reference sequence). Trimming took off 3 bases at V and 0 bases at J, with 15 bases between the two ends. The CDR3 extends over 17 amino acids. The CDR3: CASSFSVGPPSYNEQFF. In DNA form, the CDR3 reads TGTGCCAGCAGTTTCTCGGTGGGGCCGCCCTCCTACAATGAGCAGTTCTTC.

The rearrangement links TRBV15 to TRBJ1-5; tentative D call: TRBD1 (5 bases). Germline V gene lookup returns CDR1 LNHNV and CDR2 YYDKDF (reference sequence). This CDR3 is built from 15 residues. The ends were cut back, 0 bases at V and 5 bases at J, with 11 bases in the middle. CDR3 amino acids: CATSRDMRGDQPQHF. CDR3 DNA sequence: TGTGCCACCAGCAGAGATATGAGGGGAGATCAGCCCCAGCATTTT. Combining the CDR3 with reference TRBV15 and TRBJ1-5 gives the whole variable domain DAMVIQNPRYQVTQFGKPVTLSCSQTLNHNVMYWYQQKSSQAPKLLFHYYDKDFNNEADTPDNFQSRRPNTSFCFLDIRSPGLGDTAMYLCATSRDMRGDQPQHFGDGTRLSIL.

The chain recombines TRBV28 with TRBJ2-3; TRBD1 agrees at 10 bases. Trimming at V came to 5 bases and at J to 3 bases, leaving 8 bases not matched to a gene. CDR1 MDHEN and CDR2 SYDVKM come from the germline V gene. The CDR3 has 16 residues. CDR3 in DNA: TGTGCCAGCAGTCCGGGGACAGGGGTTTCTACAGATACGCAGTATTTT. Translating gives CASSPGTGVSTDTQYF.

The chain uses TRBV5-1 and TRBJ1-4, with TRBD1 as a possible D gene (6 bases). The CDR3 runs to 16 residues. Trimming shortened V by 4 bases and J by 2 bases, and 15 bases separated the two germline ends. Germline CDR1 and CDR2: SGHRS and YFSETQ. The DNA of the CDR3 is TGCGCCAGCAGCCACCTTAGCACAGGGACTAATGAAAAACTGTTTTTT. Translation gives CASSHLSTGTNEKLFF.

The count of this clone is one. The J gene is TRBJ2-5, the V gene TRBV2; D possibly matches TRBD1 or TRBD2 (5 bases each). Germline V gives CDR1 SNHLY, CDR2 FYNNEI. The CDR3 contains 13 residues. The ends were cut back, 6 bases at V and 7 bases at J, with 15 bases in the middle. DNA for the CDR3: TGTGCCAGCAGGGCAGGACTCCAGGGGACCCAGTACTTC. Its translation: CASRAGLQGTQYF. The full variable domain, rest sourced from reference TRBV2 and TRBJ2-5, is EPEVTQTPSHQVTQMGQEVILRCVPISNHLYFYWYRQILGQKVEFLVSFYNNEISEKSEIFDDQFSVERPDGSNFTLKIRSTKLEDSAMYFCASRAGLQGTQYFGPGTRLLVL.

The V and J genes are TRBV2 and TRBJ2-3; D not certain. V was trimmed by 3 bases and J by 6 bases, leaving 16 bases between them. The CDR3 length is 15 residues. The germline gives CDR1 SNHLY, CDR2 FYNNEI. CDR3 DNA sequence: TGTGCCAGCAGTGATACGTTAGATCGGCTGGATACGCAGTATTTT. Encoded protein: CASSDTLDRLDTQYF. The whole variable domain, remainder taken from reference TRBV2 and TRBJ2-3, is EPEVTQTPSHQVTQMGQEVILRCVPISNHLYFYWYRQILGQKVEFLVSFYNNEISEKSEIFDDQFSVERPDGSNFTLKIRSTKLEDSAMYFCASSDTLDRLDTQYFGPGTRLTVL.

Worth noting for this clone: In the same sample, other DNA sequences code for this CDR3. The chain carries TRBV18 and TRBJ1-3; 7 bases match TRBD1. The CDR3 spans 15 residues. V lost 3 bases, J lost 0 bases, and 2 bases stayed unmatched. Germline lookup yields CDR1 KGHSH and CDR2 LQKENI. Here the CDR3 DNA reads TGTGCCAGCTCACCTACAGGGGACTCTGGAAACACCATATATTTT. It translates to CASSPTGDSGNTIYF. Full variable domain (rest looked up from reference TRBV18 and TRBJ1-3): NAGVMQNPRHLVRRRGQEARLRCSPMKGHSHVYWYRQLPEEGLKFMVYLQKENIIDESGMPKERFSAEFPKEGPSILRIQQVVRGDSAAYFCASSPTGDSGNTIYFGEGSWLTVV.

The sample holds a few counts of this clone. This chain joins TRBV6-1 and TRBJ2-5, with TRBD2 matching 9 bases. V trimming: 1 base; J trimming: 3 bases; junction bases outside the gene matches: 6. The CDR3 covers 16 residues. CDR1 is MNHNS, CDR2 SASEGT, per germline. CDR3 nucleotides: TGTGCCAGCAGTGAAGTAGCGGGAGATAGAGAAGAGACCCAGTACTTC. Residues: CASSEVAGDREETQYF.

V gene TRBV11-2 combines with J gene TRBJ2-1; tentative D call: TRBD2 (6 bases). This CDR3 has 18 residues. V lost 5 bases to trimming and J lost 2 bases, with 22 bases between them. Germline-derived CDR1 and CDR2 are SGHAT and FQNNGV. The DNA for the CDR3 is TGTGCCAGCAGCACCGGTGGAGGGCTATCCAACGCCTACAATGAGCAGTTCTTC. Translated: CASSTGGGLSNAYNEQFF.

For this clone: The CDR3 does not end in the conserved phenylalanine or tryptophan, so this is likely a read error. It is unclear where the CDR3 begins or ends on the DNA, so no DNA is shown, and the CDR3 is as TCRdb lists it. The chain links TRBV30 to TRBJ2-3; TRBD1, the table's D call, was not compared with the DNA. The CDR3 totals 11 residues, both ends included. Germline V lookup: CDR1 GTSNPN, CDR2 SVGIG (reference sequence). The CDR3 protein is CAWICGTGVLV.

The J gene is TRBJ1-2, the V gene TRBV28, with D unclear. This CDR3 has 12 amino acids. The V gene's germline CDR1 is MDHEN and CDR2 SYDVKM. The germline V and J ends were trimmed by 0 bases and 4 bases, with 3 bases remaining between them. CDR3 DNA sequence: TGTGCCAGCAGTTTATGGACCTATGGCTACACCTTC. Translation: CASSLWTYGYTF.

V is TRBV5-4 and J is TRBJ2-2; D is undetermined. This CDR3 contains 16 residues. CDR1 and CDR2 (germline): SGHNT, YYREEE (reference sequence). The V and J ends lost 0 bases and 2 bases respectively, with 11 bases between them. The CDR3 spells CASSLVRSDNTGELFF. In DNA form, the CDR3 reads TGTGCCAGCAGCTTGGTTAGGAGTGATAACACCGGGGAGCTGTTTTTT.

The chain uses TRBV4-1 and TRBJ2-2; 8 positions match TRBD2. The V gene end was trimmed by 1 base and the J gene end by 2 bases; junction bases not matched to a gene: 6. CDR1 is MGHRA and CDR2 is YSYEKL in the germline V gene. CDR3 size: 17 residues. The CDR3 sequence: CASSQGRVAGNTGELFF. The CDR3 DNA is TGCGCCAGCAGCCAAGGCCGAGTAGCGGGAAACACCGGGGAGCTGTTTTTT.

V usage is TRBV5-1 and J usage is TRBJ2-7, with unresolved D. This CDR3 spans 15 amino acids. Trimming removed 5 bases at V and 0 bases at J, with 15 bases between. In germline, CDR1 is SGHRS, CDR2 YFSETQ. The CDR3 bases are TGCGCCAGCAGACCCTTTCCGGGCCACTCCTACGAGCAGTACTTC. Protein sequence: CASRPFPGHSYEQYF. The full variable domain, its missing parts supplied by reference TRBV5-1 and TRBJ2-7, is KAGVTQTPRYLIKTRGQQVTLSCSPISGHRSVSWYQQTPGQGLQFLFEYFSETQRNKGNFPGRFSGRQFSNSRSEMNVSTLELGDSALYLCASRPFPGHSYEQYFGPGTRLTVT.

The chain joins TRBV2 to TRBJ2-2, with D possibly being TRBD1 (6 bases). CDR3 length equals 13 residues. Trimming removed 8 bases from V and 4 bases from J, with 11 bases in between. From germline, CDR1 is SNHLY and CDR2 FYNNEI. In nucleotides, the CDR3 is TGTGCCAGCGTCCGGGACATCACCGGGGAGCTGTTTTTT. It specifies CASVRDITGELFF.